A single sample gave rise to the 21 T cell receptor beta chains below, sequenced in a study of cytomegalovirus exposure and HLA in healthy donors. Researchers ran the PCR with 60 Vbeta and 13 Jbeta primers. Clones were read by immunoSEQ multiplex PCR, and TCRdb kept only the in-frame ones, dropping some. This specimen shows some 110,000 clones; the ten leading clones hold more than 1%. Sequencing used PBMCs. The receptors derive from a man in his late teens or twenties in good health and CMV-seronegative.

The gene calls are TRBV29-1 and TRBJ1-1; 7 positions match TRBD1. The CDR3 is 12 residues long. The germline V gene encodes CDR1 SQVTM and CDR2 ANQGSEA. V dropped 5 bases and J dropped 5; count of bases not matched to a gene: 5. The CDR3, as DNA: TGCAGCGTTTACGACAGGGAGACTGAAGCTTTCTTT. As protein: CSVYDRETEAFF.

The chain uses TRBV5-1 and TRBJ2-7, with D maybe TRBD2 (5 bases). This CDR3 has 14 residues. Germline V CDR1 and CDR2: SGHRS, YFSETQ. V shed 0 bases and J shed 3 bases, with 10 bases lying between them. CDR3 sequence: CASSLERLDYEQYF. Here the CDR3 DNA reads TGCGCCAGCAGCTTGGAGCGGCTCGACTACGAGCAGTACTTC.

The chain joins TRBV6-5 to TRBJ2-7, with 7 bases identical to TRBD2. In germline, CDR1 is MNHEY, CDR2 SVGAGI. With 6 bases clipped from V and 4 bases from J, the junction kept 9 bases outside the gene matches. The CDR3 is 14 residues long. The CDR3 DNA sequence: TGTGCCAGCAGGCCCGTGGTTAGCGGGTACGAGCAGTACTTC. Protein product: CASRPVVSGYEQYF.

The V call is TRBV5-5, the J call TRBJ2-5, with D unclear. The CDR3 sequence is 15 residues long. In germline, CDR1 is SGHKS, CDR2 YYEKEE (reference sequence). Trimming removed 4 bases at V and 1 base at J, with 14 bases between. The CDR3, as DNA: TGTGCCAGCAGCCGCTCCGTTTCGGTCCAAGAGACCCAGTACTTC. Translating gives CASSRSVSVQETQYF. Full variable domain (remainder filled in from reference TRBV5-5 and TRBJ2-5): DAGVTQSPTHLIKTRGQQVTLRCSPISGHKSVSWYQQVLGQGPQFIFQYYEKEERGRGNFPDRFSARQFPNYSSELNVNALLLGDSALYLCASSRSVSVQETQYFGPGTRLLVL.

The chain is built from TRBV9 and TRBJ1-1; possible D gene TRBD1, 6 bases. Germline CDR1 is SGDLS and CDR2 is YYNGEE. V was trimmed by 2 bases and J by 6 bases, leaving 17 bases between them. The CDR3 consists of 15 residues. The CDR3 bases are TGTGCCAGCAGCGTGGGGGGGCGAGCAGTCTCTGAAGCTTTCTTT. This codes for CASSVGGRAVSEAFF.

The chain employs TRBV27 and TRBJ2-7; 7 bases align to TRBD2. CDR3 length: 15 amino acids. The germline CDR1 and CDR2 sequences are MNHEY and SMNVEV (reference sequence). The V segment lost 6 bases and the J segment 3 bases; nucleotides outside the gene matches: 11. The CDR3: CASSRRRGNFYEQYF. CDR3 in DNA: TGTGCCAGCAGCAGGAGGCGGGGGAATTTCTACGAGCAGTACTTC.

This sequence joins TRBV11-2 and TRBJ1-4; no reliable D call. From germline, CDR1 is SGHAT and CDR2 FQNNGV. The CDR3 sequence is 16 residues long. Trimming took 5 bases from V and 3 from J, leaving 16 bases between them. CDR3 residues: CASSPHGSGSNEKLFF. DNA for the CDR3: TGTGCCAGCAGCCCACACGGCAGCGGTTCTAATGAAAAACTGTTTTTT.

This chain uses TRBV18 with TRBJ1-2; 8 bases match TRBD1. Trimming removed 4 bases from V and 7 bases from J; junction bases left unmatched: 14. There are 16 residues in the CDR3. The germline V gene has CDR1 KGHSH and CDR2 LQKENI. CDR3 loop: CASSQTGEPLHGGYTF. In nucleotides, the CDR3 is TGTGCCAGCTCACAGACAGGGGAACCCCTCCATGGTGGCTACACCTTC.

The V call is TRBV19, the J call TRBJ1-2; 9 bases fit TRBD1. In germline, CDR1 is LNHDA, CDR2 SQIVND (reference sequence). CDR3 size: 16 residues. V shed 2 bases, J shed 8 bases, and the junction held 12 bases outside the gene matches. CDR3 amino acids: CASSIIRDRDLWGYTF. The DNA for the CDR3 is TGTGCCAGTAGTATAATCCGGGACAGGGACCTTTGGGGCTACACCTTC.

The chain employs TRBV5-1 and TRBJ1-3; a weak D match, TRBD1 (5 bases). CDR1 and CDR2 (germline): SGHRS, YFSETQ. There are 15 residues in the CDR3. Deletions cut 3 bases from V and 0 bases from J, with 10 bases between. CDR3 loop: CASSSGRDSGNTIYF. The CDR3 DNA follows: TGCGCCAGCAGCTCGGGCAGGGACTCTGGAAACACCATATATTTT.

The J gene is TRBJ2-5, the V gene TRBV11-1; 7 bases align to TRBD1. The end of the DNA is better explained by TRBJ2-7, so the J call may be wrong. This CDR3 contains 15 residues. Germline assignment: CDR1 SGHAT and CDR2 FQDESV (reference sequence). This CDR3 is CASSYRGPGVSEQYF. CDR3 nucleotides: TGTGCCAGCAGCTACAGGGGACCCGGGGTAAGCGAGCAGTACTTC.

The rearrangement links TRBV6-5 to TRBJ1-1; D remains ambiguous. This CDR3 region has 15 residues. Trimming pared 6 bases from V and 1 base from J, leaving 15 bases between. The germline CDR1 and CDR2 sequences are MNHEY and SVGAGI. The CDR3 sequence: CASSRLSTPNTEAFF. CDR3 bases: TGTGCCAGCAGCCGCCTATCGACTCCGAACACTGAAGCTTTCTTT.

The rearrangement links TRBV2 to TRBJ2-7, with D maybe TRBD1 (6 bases). Germline V gives CDR1 SNHLY, CDR2 FYNNEI. V lost 2 bases and J lost 2, with 19 bases in between. The CDR3 spans 17 residues. The CDR3 loop reads CASSEPLLEGDPYEQYF. The CDR3 region has the DNA TGTGCCAGCAGTGAACCCTTGTTAGAGGGGGACCCCTACGAGCAGTACTTC.

The J gene is TRBJ1-1, the V gene TRBV18; tentatively, D is TRBD1 (5 bases). The CDR3 is 15 residues long. Germline lookup yields CDR1 KGHSH and CDR2 LQKENI. Trimming stripped 1 base from V and 3 bases from J, with 12 bases between. The CDR3 region is CASSPLGPPDTEAFF. The CDR3 bases are TGTGCCAGCTCACCACTGGGGCCTCCGGACACTGAAGCTTTCTTT.

The chain's CDR3 is CASSPGTARGGYTF. CDR3 DNA: TGTGCCAGCAGCCCCGGGACAGCCCGGGGAGGCTACACCTTC. J is TRBJ1-2 and V is TRBV5-6; TRBD1 matches 7 bases. Germline V gene sequence: CDR1 SGHDT, CDR2 YYEEEE. V shed 4 bases and J 8 bases; nucleotides not matched to a gene: 11. CDR3 length: 14 amino acids.

The chain uses TRBV30 and TRBJ1-4; D uncertain. This CDR3 has 17 residues. V lost 0 bases to trimming and J lost 3 bases, with 17 bases between them. Per the germline V gene, CDR1 is GTSNPN and CDR2 is SVGIG (reference sequence). The CDR3 DNA reads as TGTGCCTGGAGTGTACGAGGAACTGCTCGCCCTAATGAAAAACTGTTTTTT. Amino acids: CAWSVRGTARPNEKLFF.

The chain employs TRBV5-4 and TRBJ1-2; 7 bases are shared with TRBD1. The V and J ends lost 3 bases and 4 bases, in that order; junction bases with no gene match: 6. The CDR3 totals 14 residues. Germline V gene lookup returns CDR1 SGHNT and CDR2 YYREEE (reference sequence). The CDR3 DNA follows: TGTGCCAGCAGCTATAGGGACAGCACCTATGGCTACACCTTC. This translates into CASSYRDSTYGYTF. The full variable domain, in which reference TRBV5-4 and TRBJ1-2 provide the parts outside the CDR3, is ETGVTQSPTHLIKTRGQQVTLRCSSQSGHNTVSWYQQALGQGPQFIFQYYREEENGRGNFPPRFSGLQFPNYSSELNVNALELDDSALYLCASSYRDSTYGYTFGSGTRLTVV.

The chain uses TRBV6-5 and TRBJ2-5; perhaps TRBD2 as D (6 bases). The J call is in doubt because the DNA end fits TRBJ2-7 better. The germline gives CDR1 MNHEY, CDR2 SVGAGI. There are 16 residues in the CDR3. The CDR3 reads CASSYVAGTGDYEQYF. CDR3 nucleotides: TGTGCCAGCAGTTACGTGGCGGGGACCGGGGATTACGAGCAGTACTTC.

The CDR3 here is CASREAKQGGTEAFF. CDR3 bases: TGTGCCAGCAGAGAGGCTAAACAGGGGGGCACTGAAGCTTTCTTT. The gene calls are TRBV6-5 and TRBJ1-1; TRBD1 aligns across 8 bases. CDR1 and CDR2 (germline): MNHEY, SVGAGI. The CDR3 consists of 15 residues. V was pared by 6 bases and J by 4 bases, with 10 bases of the junction left unmatched.

The chain joins TRBV7-8 to TRBJ2-1; 10 bases line up with TRBD2. J was trimmed by 0 bases and V by 5 bases; bases with no gene match: 13. Germline CDR1 is SGHVS and CDR2 is FQNEAQ. The CDR3 is 19 residues long. CDR3 DNA: TGTGCCAGCAGCGCGCCCTATGGAGCGGGAGGGCCCTCCTACAATGAGCAGTTCTTC. Protein: CASSAPYGAGGPSYNEQFF.

The rearrangement uses TRBV6-1 and TRBJ2-7, with TRBD1 identical over 10 bases. The CDR3 spans 15 residues. J was trimmed by 2 bases and V by 2 bases; bases with no gene match: 3. Germline V lookup: CDR1 MNHNS, CDR2 SASEGT. The CDR3 DNA sequence: TGTGCCAGCAGTGAACAGGACAGGGGGGCCTACGAGCAGTACTTC. This sequence encodes CASSEQDRGAYEQYF.